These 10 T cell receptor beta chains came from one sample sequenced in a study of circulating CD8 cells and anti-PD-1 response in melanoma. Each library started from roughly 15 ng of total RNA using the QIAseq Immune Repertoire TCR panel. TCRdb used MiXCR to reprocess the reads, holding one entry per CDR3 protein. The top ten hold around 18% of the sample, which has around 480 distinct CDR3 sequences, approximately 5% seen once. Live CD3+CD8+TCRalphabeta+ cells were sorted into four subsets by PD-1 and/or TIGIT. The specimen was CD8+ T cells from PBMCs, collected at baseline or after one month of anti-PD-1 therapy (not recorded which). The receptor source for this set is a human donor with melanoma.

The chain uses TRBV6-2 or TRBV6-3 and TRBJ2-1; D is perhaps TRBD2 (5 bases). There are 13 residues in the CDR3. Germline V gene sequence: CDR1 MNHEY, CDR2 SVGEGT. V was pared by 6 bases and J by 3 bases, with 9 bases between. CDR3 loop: CASRTTLYNEQFF. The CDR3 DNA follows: TGTGCCAGCAGGACTACCCTCTACAATGAGCAGTTCTTC.

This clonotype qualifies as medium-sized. Written as DNA, the CDR3 is TGTGCCAGCAGTCCACCCACAGATACGCAGTATTTT. It yields the protein CASSPPTDTQYF. The rearrangement links TRBV12-3 or TRBV12-4 to TRBJ2-3; D gene uncertain. The V and J ends lost 5 bases and 2 bases respectively, with 5 bases between them. This CDR3 is 12 amino acids long.

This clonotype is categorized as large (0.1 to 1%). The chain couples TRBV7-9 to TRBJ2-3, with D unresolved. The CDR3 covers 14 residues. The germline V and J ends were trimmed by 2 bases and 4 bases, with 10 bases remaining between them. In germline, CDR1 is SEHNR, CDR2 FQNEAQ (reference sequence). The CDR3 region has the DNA TGTGCCAGCAGCTTAACTCCCCGGTCAGATACGCAGTATTTT. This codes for CASSLTPRSDTQYF. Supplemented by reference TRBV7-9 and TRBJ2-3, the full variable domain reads DTGVSQNPRHKITKRGQNVTFRCDPISEHNRLYWYRQTLGQGPEFLTYFQNEAQLEKSRLLSDRFSAERPKGSFSTLEIQRTEQGDSAMYLCASSLTPRSDTQYFGPGTRLTVL.

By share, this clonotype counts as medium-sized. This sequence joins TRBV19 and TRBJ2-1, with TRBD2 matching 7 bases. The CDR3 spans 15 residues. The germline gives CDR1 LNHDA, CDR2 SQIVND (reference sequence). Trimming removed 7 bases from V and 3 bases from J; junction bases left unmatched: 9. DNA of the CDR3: TGTGCCAGTACCCCCACGGGGGGATTCTACAATGAGCAGTTCTTC. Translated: CASTPTGGFYNEQFF.

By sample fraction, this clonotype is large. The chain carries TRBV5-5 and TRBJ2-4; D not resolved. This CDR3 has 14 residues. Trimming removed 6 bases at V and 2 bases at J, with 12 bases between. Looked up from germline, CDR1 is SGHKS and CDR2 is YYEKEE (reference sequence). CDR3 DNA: TGTGCCAGCACTGGGGTACCCTCCAAAAACATTCAGTACTTC. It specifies CASTGVPSKNIQYF.

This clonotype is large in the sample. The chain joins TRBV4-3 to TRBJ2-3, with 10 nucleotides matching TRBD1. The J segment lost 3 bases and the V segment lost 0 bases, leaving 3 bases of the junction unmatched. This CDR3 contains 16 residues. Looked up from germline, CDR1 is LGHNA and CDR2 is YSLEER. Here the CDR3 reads CASSQDLGQGTDTQYF. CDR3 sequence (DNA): TGCGCCAGCAGCCAAGATTTGGGACAGGGGACAGATACGCAGTATTTT.

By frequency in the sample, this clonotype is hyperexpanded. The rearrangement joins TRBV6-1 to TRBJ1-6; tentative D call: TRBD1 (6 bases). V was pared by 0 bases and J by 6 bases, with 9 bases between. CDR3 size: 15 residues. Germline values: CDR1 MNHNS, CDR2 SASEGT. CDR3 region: CASSEAYRANSPLHF. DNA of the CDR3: TGTGCCAGCAGTGAAGCGTACAGGGCTAATTCACCCCTCCACTTT.

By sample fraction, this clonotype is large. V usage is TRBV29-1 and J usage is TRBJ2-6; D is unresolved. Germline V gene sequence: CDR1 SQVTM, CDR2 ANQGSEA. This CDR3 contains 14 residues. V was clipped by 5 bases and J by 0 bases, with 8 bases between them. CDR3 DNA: TGCAGCGTTCGGACCAACTCTGGGGCCAACGTCCTGACTTTC. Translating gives CSVRTNSGANVLTF.

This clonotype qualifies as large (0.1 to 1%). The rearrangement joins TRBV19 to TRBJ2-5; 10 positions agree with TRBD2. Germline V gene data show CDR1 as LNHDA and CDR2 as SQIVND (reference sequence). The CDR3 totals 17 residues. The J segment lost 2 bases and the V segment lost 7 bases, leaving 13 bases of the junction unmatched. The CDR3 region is CASTFSGGLALQETQYF. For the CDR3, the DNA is TGTGCCAGTACCTTCTCAGGGGGACTAGCGCTACAAGAGACCCAGTACTTC. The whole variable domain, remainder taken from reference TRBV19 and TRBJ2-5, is DGGITQSPKYLFRKEGQNVTLSCEQNLNHDAMYWYRQDPGQGLRLIYYSQIVNDFQKGDIAEGYSVSREKKESFPLTVTSAQKNPTAFYLCASTFSGGLALQETQYFGPGTRLLVL.

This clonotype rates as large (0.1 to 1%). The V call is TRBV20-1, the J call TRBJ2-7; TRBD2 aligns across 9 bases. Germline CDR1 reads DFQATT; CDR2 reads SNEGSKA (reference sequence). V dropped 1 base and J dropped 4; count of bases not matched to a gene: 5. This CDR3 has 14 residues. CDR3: CSARGLAGRYEQYF. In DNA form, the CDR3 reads TGCAGTGCTAGAGGGCTAGCGGGGCGGTACGAGCAGTACTTC.